This T cell receptor (beta chain) was identified in a study of post-analysis software for immune sequencing data. Across the study: Relapsing-remitting, secondary progressive and progressive-relapsing multiple sclerosis courses were included.

Details on this clonotype: The target antigen is unknown.

The TCR beta cDNA libraries contained unique molecular identifiers. cDNA molecules numbering about 490,000 came from roughly 1 to 10 million T cells. One entry per CDR3 protein results from TCRdb running MiXCR on the PCR reads. The data hold about 680,000 distinct CDR3 sequences, with around 60% observed a single time. Findings and limits, study-wide: Under F measure analysis, samples from one preparation batch co-clustered strongly. Patients with multiple sclerosis recorded significantly lower normalized Chao1 diversity than controls, the study found.

The TCR originated in a girl aged 2-9 years with multiple sclerosis. The sample comprised blood.

The CDR3, as DNA: TGTGCCAGCAGGTCGGGGGGGTTCACAGATACGCAGTATTTT. This translates into CASRSGGFTDTQYF. The chain has TRBV27 and TRBJ2-3, with 8 bases aligning to TRBD2. After removal of 6 bases from V and 2 bases from J, the junction contained 4 bases not matched to a gene. Germline values: CDR1 MNHEY, CDR2 SMNVEV (reference sequence). There are 14 residues in the CDR3.